This T cell receptor beta chain was identified during a study of CD8+CD57+ T cells in acquired aplastic anemia. Overall study: Sorted CD4+ and CD8+ cells yielded 3 to 3.5 ug of DNA on average. Sequencing produced an average of approximately 10 million reads per healthy donor for CD4+ cells. Overall study findings and caveats: The study found no significant CD8+ Simpson's diversity difference between patients and controls. Some 30 shared CD8+ CDR3s appeared highly expressed within patients' immunodominant clones.

Genomic DNA served as template for TCR beta VDJ and CDR3 profiling. Using its own MiXCR run on the reads, TCRdb lists one record per CDR3 protein. The sample records 200,000 to 250,000 distinct CDR3 sequences, 30% to 40% being singletons. In its sample, this clonotype was seen a few times. What it binds is not known. The CDR3 sequence is 17 residues long. Germline V gene data show CDR1 as LNHDA and CDR2 as SQIVND (reference sequence). V gave up 4 bases and J gave up 4 bases; unmatched junction bases: 10. Material for sequencing was sorted CD4+, CD8+, or CD8+CD57+ T cells (not recorded which) from PBMCs. This clonotype was obtained from a human donor in good health, serving as a control. The chain combines TRBV19 with TRBJ2-2; 9 positions agree with TRBD2. The CDR3 loop reads CASSTPQRGASTGELFF. The CDR3 DNA follows: TGTGCCAGTAGTACGCCCCAGCGGGGGGCCAGCACCGGGGAGCTGTTTTTT.